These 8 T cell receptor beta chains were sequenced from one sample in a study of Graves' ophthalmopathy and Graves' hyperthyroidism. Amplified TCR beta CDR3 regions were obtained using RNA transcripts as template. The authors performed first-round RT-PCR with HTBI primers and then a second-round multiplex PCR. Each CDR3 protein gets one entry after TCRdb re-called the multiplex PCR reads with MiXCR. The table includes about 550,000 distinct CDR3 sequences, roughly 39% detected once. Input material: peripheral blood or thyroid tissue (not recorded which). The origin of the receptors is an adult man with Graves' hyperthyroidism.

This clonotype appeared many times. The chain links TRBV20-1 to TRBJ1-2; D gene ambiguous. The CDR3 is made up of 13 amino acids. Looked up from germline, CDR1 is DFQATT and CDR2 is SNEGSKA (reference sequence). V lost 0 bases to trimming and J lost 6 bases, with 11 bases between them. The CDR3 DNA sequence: TGCAGTGCTAGAGACGACAAGGAAAATGGCTACACCTTC. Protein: CSARDDKENGYTF.

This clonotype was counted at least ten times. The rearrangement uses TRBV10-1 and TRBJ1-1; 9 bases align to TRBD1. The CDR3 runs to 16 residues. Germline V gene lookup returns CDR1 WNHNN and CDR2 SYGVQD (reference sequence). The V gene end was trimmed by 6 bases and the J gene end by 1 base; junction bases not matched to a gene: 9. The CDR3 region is CASSPDRGETNTEAFF. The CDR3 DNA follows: TGCGCCAGCAGCCCGGACAGGGGCGAGACGAACACTGAAGCTTTCTTT.

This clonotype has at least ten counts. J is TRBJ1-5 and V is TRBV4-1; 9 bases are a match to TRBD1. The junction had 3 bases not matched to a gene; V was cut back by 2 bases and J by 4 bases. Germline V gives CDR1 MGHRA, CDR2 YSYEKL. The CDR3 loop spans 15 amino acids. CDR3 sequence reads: CASSQIQGANQPQHF. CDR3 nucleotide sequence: TGCGCCAGCAGCCAAATACAGGGGGCGAATCAGCCCCAGCATTTT.

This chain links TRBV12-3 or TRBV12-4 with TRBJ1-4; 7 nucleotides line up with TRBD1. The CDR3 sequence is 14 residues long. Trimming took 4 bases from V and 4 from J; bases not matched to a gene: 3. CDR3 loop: CASSSTGFNEKLFF. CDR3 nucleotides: TGTGCCAGCAGTTCGACAGGGTTTAATGAAAAACTGTTTTTT.

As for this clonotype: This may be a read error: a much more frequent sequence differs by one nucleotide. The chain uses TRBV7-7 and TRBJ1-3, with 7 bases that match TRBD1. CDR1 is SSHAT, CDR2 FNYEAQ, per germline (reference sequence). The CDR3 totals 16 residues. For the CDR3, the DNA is TGTGCTAGCAGGCAGTGCAGGGGGAGCTCTGGAAACACCATATATTTT. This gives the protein CASRQCRGSSGNTIYF.

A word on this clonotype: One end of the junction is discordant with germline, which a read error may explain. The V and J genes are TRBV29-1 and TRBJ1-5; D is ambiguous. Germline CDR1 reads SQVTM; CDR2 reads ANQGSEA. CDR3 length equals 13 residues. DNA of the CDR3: TGTGCCTGGGGTAGGGATAGCAATCAGCCCCAGCATTTT. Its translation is CAWGRDSNQPQHF. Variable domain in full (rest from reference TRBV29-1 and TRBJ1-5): SAVISQKPSRDICQRGTSLTIQCQVDSQVTMMFWYRQQPGQSLTLIATANQGSEATYESGFVIDKFPISRPNLTFSTLTVSNMSPEDSSIYLCAWGRDSNQPQHFGDGTRLSIL.

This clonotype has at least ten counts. The CDR3 sequence: CASSLGGQGAGSPLHF. CDR3 in DNA: TGTGCCAGCAGCTTAGGTGGACAGGGGGCAGGTTCACCCCTCCACTTT. The chain combines TRBV5-6 with TRBJ1-6, with 11 bases that match TRBD1. The length of the CDR3 is 16 residues. V lost 2 bases and J lost 9; bases outside the gene matches: 7. Germline CDR1 is SGHDT and CDR2 is YYEEEE.

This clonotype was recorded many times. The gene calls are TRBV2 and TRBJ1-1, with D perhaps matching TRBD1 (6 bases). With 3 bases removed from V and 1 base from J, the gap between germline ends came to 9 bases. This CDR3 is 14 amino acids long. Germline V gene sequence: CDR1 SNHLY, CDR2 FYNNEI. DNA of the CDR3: TGTGCCAGCAGTGATTGGGACAAGAACACTGAAGCTTTCTTT. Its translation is CASSDWDKNTEAFF.